This passage covers 10 T cell receptor beta chains from one sample sequenced in a study of identical twins. One entry per CDR3 protein, called by TCRdb with MiXCR from the 5' RACE reads. The sample consists of roughly 570,000 distinct CDR3 sequences, more than 9% of them appearing once. The sample also formed part of further work on yellow fever vaccine responses in identical twins.

Sequencing used PBMCs. The source of these receptors is a woman aged 18-30 years in good health.

This clonotype appeared many times. The CDR3 DNA sequence: TGTGCCAGCAGCTTCCCCGGGACTAGCGGTCGCACAGATACGCAGTATTTT. Translation gives CASSFPGTSGRTDTQYF. V is TRBV28 and J is TRBJ2-3; 11 nucleotides match TRBD2. CDR3 size: 17 residues. V shed 6 bases and J 1 base; nucleotides not matched to a gene: 9. Germline lookup yields CDR1 MDHEN and CDR2 SYDVKM. Looking up the rest from reference TRBV28 and TRBJ2-3 gives the full variable domain: DVKVTQSSRYLVKRTGEKVFLECVQDMDHENMFWYRQDPGLGLRLIYFSYDVKMKEKGDIPEGYSVSREKKERFSLILESASTNQTSMYLCASSFPGTSGRTDTQYFGPGTRLTVL.

In this sample, this clonotype turned up many times. The CDR3: CASSFSGGPYNEQFF. Here the CDR3 DNA reads TGTGCCAGCAGCTTCTCGGGGGGGCCGTACAATGAGCAGTTCTTC. The genes are TRBV7-3 and TRBJ2-1, with 8 bases matching TRBD2. The V and J ends lost 3 bases and 4 bases, in that order; junction bases with no gene match: 5. The CDR3 runs 15 residues. Germline lookup yields CDR1 SGHTA and CDR2 FQGTGA.

This clonotype was detected many times. The chain combines TRBV7-2 with TRBJ1-2, with D possibly matching TRBD1 (5 bases). This CDR3 region has 15 residues. Trimming pared 2 bases from V and 4 bases from J, leaving 14 bases between. In germline, CDR1 is SGHTA, CDR2 FQGNSA. The CDR3 loop reads CASSLSSGKPYGYTF. The CDR3 region has the DNA TGTGCCAGCAGCTTAAGTTCAGGGAAACCCTATGGCTACACCTTC.

This clonotype was seen many times. The chain links TRBV7-9 to TRBJ2-2; possibly TRBD1 or TRBD2 for D (5 bases each). This CDR3 contains 15 residues. The V end was cut by 4 bases, the J end by 2 bases, with 11 bases between. The germline gives CDR1 SEHNR, CDR2 FQNEAQ (reference sequence). CDR3 protein: CASSSGTVNTGELFF. DNA for the CDR3: TGTGCCAGCAGCTCCGGGACGGTTAACACCGGGGAGCTGTTTTTT. Together with reference TRBV7-9 and TRBJ2-2, the CDR3 gives the full variable domain: DTGVSQNPRHKITKRGQNVTFRCDPISEHNRLYWYRQTLGQGPEFLTYFQNEAQLEKSRLLSDRFSAERPKGSFSTLEIQRTEQGDSAMYLCASSSGTVNTGELFFGEGSRLTVL.

The chain is built from TRBV21-1 and TRBJ1-2. TRBV21-1 is a recognized pseudogene. The CDR3 contains 16 residues. The CDR3 DNA reads as TGTGCCAGCAGCAGTATGGAAGAGAGAAATACCCATGGCTACACCTTC. This codes for CASSSMEERNTHGYTF.

In its sample, this clonotype was seen many times. V gene TRBV15 combines with J gene TRBJ2-5; D is perhaps TRBD1 or TRBD2 (5 bases each). This CDR3 has 14 amino acids. V was pared by 2 bases and J by 2 bases, with 9 bases between. Germline assignment: CDR1 LNHNV and CDR2 YYDKDF (reference sequence). This chain's CDR3 is CATSRPGPQETQYF. CDR3 in DNA: TGTGCCACCAGCAGACCGGGACCTCAAGAGACCCAGTACTTC. The full variable domain, its missing parts supplied by reference TRBV15 and TRBJ2-5, is DAMVIQNPRYQVTQFGKPVTLSCSQTLNHNVMYWYQQKSSQAPKLLFHYYDKDFNNEADTPDNFQSRRPNTSFCFLDIRSPGLGDTAMYLCATSRPGPQETQYFGPGTRLLVL.

This clonotype was seen repeatedly, ten times or more. The chain recombines TRBV9 with TRBJ2-1; D is undetermined. CDR1 is SGDLS and CDR2 is YYNGEE in the germline V gene. This CDR3 comprises 15 residues. Trimming took off 0 bases at V and 3 bases at J, with 10 bases between the two ends. CDR3 region: CASSVVSGSYNEQFF. The CDR3 coding sequence is TGTGCCAGCAGCGTAGTCTCTGGAAGCTACAATGAGCAGTTCTTC.

The chain couples TRBV6-5 to TRBJ1-1; 9 bases align to TRBD1. This CDR3 contains 14 residues. Germline V CDR1 and CDR2: MNHEY, SVGAGI. J lost 3 bases, V lost 4 bases, and 3 bases had no gene match. The CDR3 region has the DNA TGTGCCAGCAGTTTCGACAGGGGGGACACTGAAGCTTTCTTT. Residues: CASSFDRGDTEAFF.

The rearrangement links TRBV5-4 to TRBJ2-2, with D uncertain. The CDR3 is 13 residues long. V lost 0 bases to trimming and J lost 6 bases, with 6 bases between them. CDR1 is SGHNT and CDR2 is YYREEE in the germline V gene (reference sequence). The CDR3 here is CASSLDPPGELFF. The CDR3, as DNA: TGTGCCAGCAGCTTGGATCCCCCCGGGGAGCTGTTTTTT.

This clonotype was observed a handful of times. The genes are TRBV7-9 and TRBJ1-6, with a weak D call TRBD1 (6 bases). Looked up from germline, CDR1 is SEHNR and CDR2 is FQNEAQ (reference sequence). The germline V and J ends were trimmed by 3 bases and 10 bases, with 13 bases remaining between them. This CDR3 spans 14 amino acids. The CDR3 region is CASSLYREGSPLHF. As DNA, the CDR3 is TGTGCCAGCAGCTTGTACAGGGAGGGCTCACCCCTCCACTTT.